This T cell receptor beta chain was captured in a study of beta chain features in type 1 diabetes. General study results and limits: Across patients, naive, central memory and Treg TCRB repertoires exhibited apparently greater similarity than was observed across healthy donors. VDJ junctions from patients with type 1 diabetes contained fewer insertions and more deletions.

Expressed TCRB transcripts were sequenced because the entire RNA isolate underwent reverse transcription. Assay: immunoSEQ multiplex PCR; the TCRdb copy retains only in-frame clones and omits some. This sample has some 230,000 clones, with 9% to 10% found just once. This clone occurred a few times. Its target is not known. This sequence was found in a woman aged 18-29 years in good health. The source material was naive CD4+ T cells from blood.

CDR3 residues: CASSRGGTGLFYEQYF. The CDR3 DNA sequence: TGTGCCAGCAGCCGGGGCGGGACAGGCTTATTCTACGAGCAGTACTTC. This chain connects TRBV5-4 to TRBJ2-7, with 8 bases lining up with TRBD1. Trimming removed 4 bases from V and 3 bases from J; junction bases left unmatched: 12. The CDR3 contains 16 residues. Germline values: CDR1 SGHNT, CDR2 YYREEE (reference sequence).